This is a list of T cell receptor beta chains from one sample in a study of sequential checkpoint blockade in melanoma. Generated by immunoSEQ multiplex PCR, the TCRdb table keeps only in-frame clones and is missing some. The sample yields some 22,000 clones, around 25% seen once. Sequenced here: tumor tissue (inferred from file names), sampled from a patient given nivolumab and ipilimumab in sequence. Receptor source: a human donor with melanoma. The CDR3 runs from the conserved cysteine through the conserved F or W. Each record gives: J gene, D gene, clone size, V gene, CDR3 protein, CDR3 DNA. The D gene is left open where the match is weak. Only some rows state a clone size, as once, few, many or a class for expanded clones.

TRBJ1-3,-,-,TRBV6-8,CASRVISGNTIYF,TGTGCCAGCAGGGTGATTTCTGGAAACACCATATATTTT
TRBJ2-5,-,-,TRBV28,CASSPPGLPRSSQETQYF,TGTGCCAGCAGTCCGCCGGGACTCCCAAGATCGTCCCAAGAGACCCAGTACTTC
TRBJ2-7,-,-,TRBV6-8,CASKEGSYEQYF,TGTGCCAGCAAGGAGGGCTCCTACGAGCAGTACTTC
TRBJ1-5,-,-,TRBV11-3,CASSLRHRNQPQHF,TGTGCCAGCAGCTTAAGGCACCGAAATCAGCCCCAGCATTTT
TRBJ2-5,-,few,TRBV11-3,CASSLGIQGPLQETQYF,TGTGCCAGCAGCTTAGGGATTCAGGGACCCCTCCAAGAGACCCAGTACTTC
TRBJ1-5,-,-,TRBV28,CASNWEGQPQHF,TGTGCCAGCAATTGGGAGGGACAGCCCCAGCATTTT
TRBJ1-1,-,-,TRBV6-7,CASSEAAKAFF,TGTGCCAGCAGTGAAGCGGCAAAAGCTTTCTTT
TRBJ2-7,TRBD1,-,TRBV28,CASSPIGAGTGNNEQYF,TGTGCCAGCAGCCCAATTGGAGCCGGGACAGGGAACAACGAGCAGTACTTC
TRBJ2-1,-,-,TRBV29-1,CSVRTEDDPYNEQFF,TGCAGCGTTCGGACTGAGGATGACCCCTACAATGAGCAGTTCTTC
TRBJ1-4,-,-,TRBV18,CASSPGINEKLFF,TGTGCCAGCTCACCAGGGATTAACGAAAAACTGTTTTTT
TRBJ2-7,-,many,TRBV11-3,CASSLVPGGDYEQYF,TGTGCCAGCAGCTTAGTTCCGGGTGGAGACTACGAGCAGTACTTC
TRBJ1-2,-,few,TRBV11-3,CASRPGPSGDYGYTF,TGTGCCAGCAGGCCCGGGCCTTCGGGTGACTATGGCTACACCTTC
TRBJ1-2,-,-,TRBV28,CASSLLSGADYGYTF,TGTGCCAGCAGTTTATTATCAGGGGCTGACTATGGCTACACCTTC
TRBJ2-1,-,large,TRBV4-1,CASSQDSGYNEQFF,TGCGCCAGCAGCCAAGACTCCGGGTACAATGAGCAGTTCTTC
TRBJ2-1,-,few,TRBV11-3,CASSLPPRDNEQFF,TGTGCCAGCAGCTTACCCCCCCGAGACAATGAGCAGTTCTTC
TRBJ2-3,-,few,TRBV2,CASTPVSSTDTQYF,TGTGCCAGCACCCCAGTGAGTTCCACAGATACGCAGTATTTT
TRBJ2-1,TRBD1,-,TRBV6-8,CASSPGTGAYNEQFF,TGTGCCAGCAGTCCCGGGACAGGGGCCTACAATGAGCAGTTCTTC
TRBJ1-2,-,few,TRBV15,CATSREGSGYGYTF,TGTGCCACCAGCAGAGAAGGGTCGGGCTATGGCTACACCTTC
TRBJ2-7,TRBD2,-,TRBV6-8,CAISGLAGDSSYEQYF,TGTGCCATCAGTGGACTAGCGGGGGATAGCTCCTACGAGCAGTACTTC
TRBJ2-2,TRBD2,-,TRBV9,CASRARAGANTGELFF,TGTGCCAGCAGAGCTCGAGCGGGGGCAAACACCGGGGAGCTGTTTTTT
TRBJ2-3,-,-,TRBV12-2,CASRLATSGSPDTQYF,TGTGCAAGTCGCTTAGCGACTAGCGGGAGCCCAGATACGCAGTATTTT
TRBJ1-6,-,-,TRBV30,CAWGRSSYNSPLHF,TGTGCCTGGGGCAGGAGCTCCTATAATTCACCCCTCCACTTT
TRBJ1-4,TRBD1,-,TRBV11-3,CASSLTTGTNEKLFF,TGTGCTAGCAGCTTAACGACAGGGACTAATGAAAAACTGTTTTTT
TRBJ1-4,-,-,TRBV19,CASNRAPASNEKLFF,TGTGCCAGTAACCGGGCACCCGCCTCGAATGAAAAACTGTTTTTT
TRBJ1-5,-,few,TRBV28,CASGLQGYSNQPQHF,TGTGCCAGCGGTTTACAGGGTTATAGCAATCAGCCCCAGCATTTT
TRBJ2-7,-,many,TRBV6-1,CASSEGPSYEQYF,TGTGCCAGCAGTGAAGGACCTTCCTACGAGCAGTACTTC
TRBJ1-1,TRBD1,few,TRBV6-8,CASSPRQGGTEAFF,TGTGCCAGCAGTCCTCGACAGGGAGGTACTGAAGCTTTCTTT
TRBJ2-6,-,-,TRBV9,CASTDLWGSGANVLTF,TGTGCCAGCACCGATCTATGGGGCTCTGGGGCCAACGTCCTGACTTTC
TRBJ2-3,TRBD2,-,TRBV11-3,CASSFEVAGVIRSTDTQYF,TGTGCCAGCAGCTTCGAAGTAGCGGGAGTGATTCGGAGCACAGATACGCAGTATTTT
TRBJ1-1,-,medium-sized,TRBV14,CASSYQGLGTEAFF,TGTGCCAGCAGCTATCAGGGATTAGGCACTGAAGCTTTCTTT
TRBJ1-2,TRBD1,-,TRBV6-8,CASSPGTGGAGDYGYTF,TGTGCCAGCAGCCCCGGGACAGGGGGCGCCGGGGACTATGGCTACACCTTC
TRBJ2-3,-,-,TRBV6-9,CASSSTDTQYF,TGTGCCAGCAGTTCTACAGATACGCAGTATTTT
TRBJ1-5,-,few,TRBV28,CASSWGSNQPQHF,TGTGCCAGCAGTTGGGGGAGCAATCAGCCCCAGCATTTT
TRBJ1-4,-,-,TRBV1,CASSQDNSFYGEKLFF,TGCGCCAGCAGCCAAGATAATTCCTTCTATGGTGAAAAACTGTTTTTT
TRBJ2-7,-,few,TRBV28,CASSLYPWGEQYF,TGTGCCAGCAGTTTATATCCCTGGGGGGAGCAGTACTTC
TRBJ1-2,-,-,TRBV19,CASSLDRDGYTF,TGTGCCAGTAGTTTGGACAGAGATGGCTACACCTTC
TRBJ2-7,TRBD2,-,TRBV6-8,CASSDLLGREGYEQYF,TGTGCCAGCAGTGATCTCTTAGGGCGGGAGGGCTACGAGCAGTACTTC
TRBJ1-1,-,few,TRBV28,CASSLPPAGAFF,TGTGCCAGCAGTTTGCCGCCGGCGGGGGCTTTCTTT
TRBJ1-5,-,-,TRBV28,CASSFAPPRRVNEHQPQHF,TGTGCCAGCAGTTTTGCCCCCCCCCGTAGGGTAAATGAGCACCAGCCCCAGCATTTT
TRBJ2-2,-,many,TRBV6-8,CASSSRDFTGELFF,TGTGCCAGCAGTTCCCGGGACTTCACCGGGGAGCTGTTTTTT
TRBJ1-1,-,-,TRBV6-8,CAIRGTGDPNTEAFF,TGTGCCATCAGGGGAACAGGCGATCCGAACACTGAAGCTTTCTTT
TRBJ1-5,TRBD1,-,TRBV18,CASSSTGVQPQHF,TGTGCCAGCTCATCCACAGGGGTGCAGCCCCAGCATTTT
TRBJ1-1,TRBD1,-,TRBV18,CASSPSQGGVTEAFF,TGTGCCAGCTCACCCAGCCAGGGGGGGGTCACTGAAGCTTTCTTT
TRBJ1-3,TRBD1,few,TRBV28,CASSRGQGLSGNTIYF,TGTGCCAGCAGTAGAGGACAGGGCTTATCGGGAAACACCATATATTTT
TRBJ2-1,TRBD2,few,TRBV28,CASSYPGTINNEQFF,TGTGCCAGCAGTTACCCCGGGACTATTAACAATGAGCAGTTCTTC
TRBJ1-3,-,few,TRBV5-5,CASSLVYRAVSGNTIYF,TGTGCCAGCAGCTTGGTGTACAGGGCCGTCTCTGGAAACACCATATATTTT
TRBJ2-7,-,few,TRBV9,CASSAYLQANGEQYF,TGTGCCAGCAGCGCATACCTACAGGCAAACGGGGAGCAGTACTTC
TRBJ2-3,-,-,TRBV1,CASSRSSGRDPDTQYF,TGCGCCAGCAGCCGATCTAGCGGGAGGGATCCAGATACGCAGTATTTT
TRBJ2-1,TRBD2,few,TRBV6-8,CASVLGGAKNNEQFF,TGTGCCAGCGTACTCGGGGGGGCGAAAAACAATGAGCAGTTCTTC
TRBJ1-3,-,few,TRBV6-1,CASSEDKFRPSNTIYF,TGTGCCAGCAGTGAAGATAAATTTCGGCCTTCGAACACCATATATTTT
TRBJ1-2,-,-,TRBV6-8,CASSYLGGAQTEYGYTF,TGTGCCAGCAGTTACTTGGGAGGGGCGCAAACTGAATATGGCTACACCTTC
TRBJ2-3,TRBD1,-,TRBV12-5,CASGLELTGGGIDTQYF,TGTGCTAGTGGCTTAGAATTGACAGGGGGCGGGATAGATACGCAGTATTTT